Below, 32 T cell receptor beta chains from the same sample are listed, as sequenced in a study of T cells after yellow fever vaccination. TCRdb recomputed calls from the 5' RACE reads with MiXCR, one row per CDR3 protein. Altogether 550,000 or so distinct CDR3 sequences are present, over 15% being singletons, with the ten largest covering roughly an eighth. The material was PBMCs, obtained 15 days after the yellow fever booster vaccination. These receptor sequences come from a man in his thirties or forties who received the YFV17D yellow fever vaccine.

V usage is TRBV6-5 and J usage is TRBJ2-3; no clear D. The V gene lost 4 bases and the J gene lost 0 bases, with 17 bases spanning the gap. This CDR3 has 17 residues. Germline CDR1 and CDR2: MNHEY and SVGAGI. The DNA for the CDR3 is TGTGCCAGCAGTTCACAGAGAATTGCCCTAAGCACAGATACGCAGTATTTT. Encoded protein: CASSSQRIALSTDTQYF.

There are a few counts of this clonotype. This chain connects TRBV3-1 to TRBJ2-7; perhaps D is TRBD1 or TRBD2 (5 bases each). The CDR3 is 15 residues long. V lost 4 bases and J lost 0, with 13 bases in between. Germline loops: CDR1 LGHDT, CDR2 YNNKEL (reference sequence). Here the CDR3 reads CASSPRGPISYEQYF. Here the CDR3 DNA reads TGTGCCAGCAGCCCCCGGGGACCCATCTCCTACGAGCAGTACTTC.

This clonotype occurred a few times. The chain combines TRBV7-2 with TRBJ2-2; tentatively, D is TRBD2 (5 bases). V lost 0 bases and J lost 0, with 5 bases in between. The CDR3 is made up of 15 amino acids. Germline CDR1 SGHTA, CDR2 FQGNSA. The CDR3 here is CASSLADSNTGELFF. CDR3 coding DNA: TGTGCCAGCAGCTTAGCGGACTCGAACACCGGGGAGCTGTTTTTT.

This chain connects TRBV7-3 to TRBJ2-3; no firm D call. Germline CDR1 reads SGHTA; CDR2 reads FQGTGA. The V and J ends lost 5 bases and 3 bases respectively, with 15 bases between them. The CDR3 consists of 15 residues. In nucleotides, the CDR3 is TGTGCCAGCAGCGCCACACCTGGTGGAACAGATACGCAGTATTTT. Translating gives CASSATPGGTDTQYF. Together with reference TRBV7-3 and TRBJ2-3, the CDR3 gives the full variable domain: GAGVSQTPSNKVTEKGKYVELRCDPISGHTALYWYRQSLGQGPEFLIYFQGTGAADDSGLPNDRFFAVRPEGSVSTLKIQRTERGDSAVYLCASSATPGGTDTQYFGPGTRLTVL.

In this sample, this clonotype turned up once. The J gene is TRBJ2-1, the V gene TRBV20-1, with 9 bases lining up with TRBD2. Germline V gives CDR1 DFQATT, CDR2 SNEGSKA (reference sequence). Germline trimming cut 5 bases from V and 7 bases from J; bases unmatched to any gene: 12. The CDR3 length is 15 residues. The CDR3 is CSAPRLAGFLNEQFF. The CDR3 DNA sequence: TGCAGTGCTCCCCGCCTAGCGGGATTTTTAAATGAGCAGTTCTTC.

The J gene is TRBJ1-1, the V gene TRBV4-2; no firm D call. The CDR3 is 14 residues long. CDR1 and CDR2 (germline): LGHNA, YNFKEQ. V gave up 3 bases and J gave up 8 bases, with 16 bases separating them. CDR3 in amino acids: CASSQTVSTPEAFF. The CDR3 bases are TGTGCCAGCAGCCAGACCGTATCGACACCGGAAGCTTTCTTT.

This clonotype was counted a few times. The V and J genes are TRBV20-1 and TRBJ2-3; D gene uncertain. Germline CDR1 and CDR2: DFQATT and SNEGSKA (reference sequence). V lost 3 bases, J lost 5 bases, and 9 bases lay in between. The length of the CDR3 is 12 residues. CDR3 in amino acids: CSARHVRDTQYF. CDR3 bases: TGCAGTGCTAGGCACGTTCGAGATACGCAGTATTTT.

This clonotype was counted a few times. This rearrangement joins TRBV20-1 to TRBJ2-7, with D maybe TRBD1 (6 bases). The CDR3 runs 12 residues. The V gene's germline CDR1 is DFQATT and CDR2 SNEGSKA (reference sequence). V was shortened by 3 bases and J by 3 bases, with 9 bases between the two germline ends. The CDR3 coding sequence is TGCAGTGCTAGGGACAGATACTACGAGCAGTACTTC. As protein: CSARDRYYEQYF.

This clonotype was counted at least ten times. The chain is built from TRBV7-2 and TRBJ2-1, with a possible D match to TRBD1 (6 bases). Trimming stripped 10 bases from V and 2 bases from J, with 21 bases between. The CDR3 has 16 residues. Germline CDR1 is SGHTA and CDR2 is FQGNSA. The CDR3 spells CATDDPGAQAYNEQFF. The CDR3 DNA reads as TGTGCCACCGACGATCCAGGGGCGCAAGCCTACAATGAGCAGTTCTTC. Looking up the rest from reference TRBV7-2 and TRBJ2-1 gives the full variable domain: GAGVSQSPSNKVTEKGKDVELRCDPISGHTALYWYRQSLGQGLEFLIYFQGNSAPDKSGLPSDRFSAERTGGSVSTLTIQRTQQEDSAVYLCATDDPGAQAYNEQFFGPGTRLTVL.

This clonotype occurred many times. The chain combines TRBV5-1 with TRBJ2-1; D is unclear. There are 15 residues in the CDR3. Germline CDR1 SGHRS, CDR2 YFSETQ. Trimming left V 4 bases short and J 2 bases short, with 13 bases between. DNA for the CDR3: TGCGCCAGCAGCCTTCTTAGGGCCCCCTACAATGAGCAGTTCTTC. Protein sequence: CASSLLRAPYNEQFF.

In this sample, this clonotype turned up a few times. The chain is built from TRBV6-4 and TRBJ2-2; 8 positions agree with TRBD2. This CDR3 contains 14 residues. The V gene's germline CDR1 is MRHNA and CDR2 SNTAGT. The junction had 6 bases not matched to a gene; V was cut back by 7 bases and J by 5 bases. The CDR3: CASTREAGTGELFF. The CDR3 coding sequence is TGTGCCAGCACGCGGGAGGCTGGGACCGGGGAGCTGTTTTTT.

This clonotype was recorded many times. The gene calls are TRBV5-1 and TRBJ1-2; TRBD1 aligns across 7 bases. V gave up 3 bases and J gave up 7 bases; unmatched junction bases: 9. CDR3 length: 14 residues. Germline V gene sequence: CDR1 SGHRS, CDR2 YFSETQ. Written as DNA, the CDR3 is TGCGCCAGCAGCTGGGAGGGGGCGGATGGTGGCTACACCTTC. The encoded protein is CASSWEGADGGYTF.

The chain employs TRBV28 and TRBJ2-5; D gene unclear. V lost 3 bases and J 4 bases, leaving 9 bases between the germline ends. CDR3 length: 13 residues. Germline V lookup: CDR1 MDHEN, CDR2 SYDVKM. CDR3 DNA sequence: TGTGCCAGCAGTTTCGTGGAGCCAGAGACCCAGTACTTC. It encodes CASSFVEPETQYF. Filled out from reference TRBV28 and TRBJ2-5, the complete variable domain reads DVKVTQSSRYLVKRTGEKVFLECVQDMDHENMFWYRQDPGLGLRLIYFSYDVKMKEKGDIPEGYSVSREKKERFSLILESASTNQTSMYLCASSFVEPETQYFGPGTRLLVL.

This clonotype was counted a few times. Here the CDR3 DNA reads TGTGCCAGCAGTTTATCGGCCCTGAGGACTGAAGCTTTCTTT. Protein product: CASSLSALRTEAFF. This chain uses TRBV27 with TRBJ1-1; D unresolved. The CDR3 is made up of 14 amino acids. V lost 0 bases and J 5 bases, leaving 10 bases between the germline ends. The germline gives CDR1 MNHEY, CDR2 SMNVEV (reference sequence).

V is TRBV2 and J is TRBJ2-3; D might be TRBD2 (5 bases). CDR3 length: 12 amino acids. Trimming took 6 bases from V and 5 from J, leaving 9 bases between them. The germline CDR1 and CDR2 sequences are SNHLY and FYNNEI. Here the CDR3 DNA reads TGTGCCAGCAGGTCTCGGGAAGATACGCAGTATTTT. Translating it yields CASRSREDTQYF.

The rearrangement uses TRBV7-2 and TRBJ2-1; no clear D gene. Trimming shortened V by 4 bases and J by 6 bases, and 13 bases separated the two germline ends. CDR3 length: 14 amino acids. CDR1 and CDR2 (germline): SGHTA, FQGNSA. Written as DNA, the CDR3 is TGTGCCAGCAGCTCCTCCCCGACCCGCAATGAGCAGTTCTTC. It codes for CASSSSPTRNEQFF.

In its sample, this clonotype was seen a few times. The chain has TRBV5-1 and TRBJ2-7, with unresolved D. This CDR3 region has 13 residues. Trimming shortened V by 3 bases and J by 3 bases, and 10 bases separated the two germline ends. From germline, CDR1 is SGHRS and CDR2 YFSETQ. CDR3 bases: TGCGCCAGCAGCTGGGATCTTGACTACGAGCAGTACTTC. Translated, it gives CASSWDLDYEQYF.

The chain carries TRBV20-1 and TRBJ2-7, with 9 bases that match TRBD2. With 1 base clipped from V and 6 bases from J, the junction kept 1 base outside the gene matches. The CDR3 is 12 amino acids. Looked up from germline, CDR1 is DFQATT and CDR2 is SNEGSKA (reference sequence). CDR3 protein: CSARGLAAEQYF. CDR3 DNA sequence: TGCAGTGCTAGAGGACTAGCGGCCGAGCAGTACTTC.

The chain joins TRBV7-2 to TRBJ2-7; 7 bases fit TRBD1. Germline CDR1 SGHTA, CDR2 FQGNSA. The CDR3 length is 12 residues. V gave up 5 bases and J gave up 5 bases; unmatched junction bases: 3. CDR3 nucleotides: TGTGCCAGCAGCAACAGGGGCCACGAGCAGTACTTC. Encoded protein: CASSNRGHEQYF.

This clonotype was counted a few times. The chain uses TRBV10-3 and TRBJ1-1; 8 bases are a match to TRBD1. J was trimmed by 2 bases and V by 3 bases; bases with no gene match: 5. The CDR3 consists of 15 residues. Germline V gives CDR1 ENHRY, CDR2 SYGVKD. CDR3 sequence: CAISDSDRVNTEAFF. The CDR3, as DNA: TGTGCCATCAGTGATTCGGACAGGGTCAACACTGAAGCTTTCTTT.

This clonotype was detected only once. The V and J genes are TRBV20-1 and TRBJ2-3; possible D gene TRBD2, 6 bases. The CDR3 contains 14 residues. Trimming removed 2 bases from V and 1 base from J, with 10 bases in between. CDR1 and CDR2 (germline): DFQATT, SNEGSKA (reference sequence). Here the CDR3 reads CSARPGAGTDTQYF. The CDR3 DNA reads TGCAGTGCTAGACCGGGAGCGGGCACAGATACGCAGTATTTT.

This clonotype occurred a few times. V and J are TRBV2 and TRBJ1-2, with 9 bases identical to TRBD1. The CDR3 has 16 residues. V dropped 2 bases and J dropped 4; count of bases not matched to a gene: 8. Germline values: CDR1 SNHLY, CDR2 FYNNEI. The CDR3 DNA is TGTGCCAGCAGTGAAACCCGGGACAGGGTGGGCTATGGCTACACCTTC. As protein: CASSETRDRVGYGYTF.

The chain combines TRBV28 with TRBJ1-5; the match to TRBD1 covers 8 bases. Germline V CDR1 and CDR2: MDHEN, SYDVKM. The CDR3 is made up of 13 amino acids. J lost 1 base, V lost 7 bases, and 0 bases had no gene match. The CDR3 protein is CASTGGSNQPQHF. Here the CDR3 DNA reads TGTGCCAGCACAGGGGGCAGCAATCAGCCCCAGCATTTT.

This clonotype has just a few counts. The chain links TRBV6-6 to TRBJ1-1; D unresolved. Trimming removed 5 bases from V and 1 base from J, with 8 bases in between. The CDR3 covers 13 residues. In germline, CDR1 is MNHNY, CDR2 SVGAGI (reference sequence). CDR3 coding DNA: TGTGCCAGCAGTCGGGATCCGAACACTGAAGCTTTCTTT. Translation: CASSRDPNTEAFF.

The sample holds a few counts of this clonotype. J is TRBJ2-3 and V is TRBV20-1, with 11 bases matching TRBD2. Germline CDR1 DFQATT, CDR2 SNEGSKA (reference sequence). CDR3 length: 19 residues. The J segment lost 2 bases and the V segment lost 8 bases, leaving 21 bases of the junction unmatched. CDR3 loop: CSPPGSGLAGGRFTDTQYF. The CDR3 DNA is TGCAGTCCACCCGGGTCGGGCCTAGCGGGGGGTAGATTCACAGATACGCAGTATTTT.

The V gene is TRBV7-2, the J gene TRBJ2-3; possibly TRBD2 for D (5 bases). This CDR3 contains 13 residues. V was clipped by 5 bases and J by 4 bases, with 10 bases between them. The V gene's germline CDR1 is SGHTA and CDR2 FQGNSA. In DNA, the CDR3 is TGTGCCAGCAGCACCAGGACTTCAGATACGCAGTATTTT. Its protein is CASSTRTSDTQYF.

This chain uses TRBV7-8 with TRBJ2-1; D is unresolved. V dropped 8 bases and J dropped 3 bases, with 11 bases sitting between them. The CDR3 is made up of 13 amino acids. In germline, CDR1 is SGHVS, CDR2 FQNEAQ. The CDR3 nucleotides read TGTGCCAGCGGCGCGAGTGACTACAATGAGCAGTTCTTC. This gives the protein CASGASDYNEQFF. Filled out from reference TRBV7-8 and TRBJ2-1, the complete variable domain reads GAGVSQSPRYKVAKRGQDVALRCDPISGHVSLFWYQQALGQGPEFLTYFQNEAQLDKSGLPSDRFFAERPEGSVSTLKIQRTQQEDSAVYLCASGASDYNEQFFGPGTRLTVL.

This clonotype came up a few times. The chain is built from TRBV12-3 or TRBV12-4 and TRBJ2-3, with 13 bases lining up with TRBD2. The CDR3 contains 18 residues. Unmatched junction bases numbered 7, after V lost 4 bases and J lost 0 bases. The CDR3 nucleotides are TGTGCCAGCAGTTCCGGACTAGCGGGAGATTCCAGCACAGATACGCAGTATTTT. Amino acid sequence: CASSSGLAGDSSTDTQYF.

The chain has TRBV12-3 or TRBV12-4 and TRBJ1-1; TRBD1 matches at 8 bases. This CDR3 is 15 amino acids long. The V and J ends lost 5 bases and 4 bases, in that order; junction bases with no gene match: 9. CDR3 loop: CASSPGQGRGTEAFF. As DNA, the CDR3 is TGTGCCAGCAGTCCCGGACAGGGTAGGGGCACTGAAGCTTTCTTT.

V gene TRBV15 combines with J gene TRBJ2-3, with D possibly matching TRBD2 (5 bases). This CDR3 has 14 residues. Germline CDR1 reads LNHNV; CDR2 reads YYDKDF (reference sequence). The V end lost 8 bases, the J end lost 2 bases, and 14 bases lay between the germline ends. The DNA for the CDR3 is TGTGCCACCGCGGTGAAGCGGACCACAGATACGCAGTATTTT. Its protein is CATAVKRTTDTQYF.

The genes are TRBV12-3 or TRBV12-4 and TRBJ2-5, with a tentative D call TRBD2 (6 bases). V was shortened by 5 bases and J by 5 bases, with 24 bases between the two germline ends. The CDR3 totals 17 residues. The CDR3 is CASSNRFGSGSGETQYF. CDR3 in DNA: TGTGCCAGCAGTAACCGTTTTGGTAGCGGCAGTGGTGAGACCCAGTACTTC.

The CDR3 DNA reads as TGCAGTGCTGATATACGGGCTAGCGGGAGGAATGAGCAGTTCTTC. It is translated as CSADIRASGRNEQFF. The chain couples TRBV20-1 to TRBJ2-1, with 11 bases matching TRBD2. The CDR3 has 15 residues. Germline CDR1 reads DFQATT; CDR2 reads SNEGSKA (reference sequence). V shed 5 bases, J shed 7 bases, and the junction held 10 bases outside the gene matches.